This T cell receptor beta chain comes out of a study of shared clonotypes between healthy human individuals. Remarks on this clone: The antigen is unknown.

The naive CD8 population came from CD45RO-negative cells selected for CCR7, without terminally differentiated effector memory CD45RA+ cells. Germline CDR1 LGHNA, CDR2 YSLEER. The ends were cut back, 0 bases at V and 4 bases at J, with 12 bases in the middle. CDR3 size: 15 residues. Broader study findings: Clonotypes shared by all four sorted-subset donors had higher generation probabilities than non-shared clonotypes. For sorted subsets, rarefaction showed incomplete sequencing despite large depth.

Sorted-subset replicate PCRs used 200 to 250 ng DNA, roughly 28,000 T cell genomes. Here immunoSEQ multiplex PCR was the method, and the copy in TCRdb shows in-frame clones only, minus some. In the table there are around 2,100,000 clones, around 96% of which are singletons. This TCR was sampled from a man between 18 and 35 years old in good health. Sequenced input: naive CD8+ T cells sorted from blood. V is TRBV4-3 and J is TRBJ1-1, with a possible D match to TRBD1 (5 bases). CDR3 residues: CASSQDRGLVTEAFF. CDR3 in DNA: TGCGCCAGCAGCCAAGATCGGGGACTGGTCACTGAAGCTTTCTTT.